Listed below are T cell receptor beta chains from one sample, sequenced in a study of blood T cell repertoires in COVID-19. The assay was immunoSEQ multiplex PCR, and TCRdb's table has in-frame clones only and misses some. This repertoire shows 100,000 to 120,000 clones, roughly 88% found once; its top ten account for 8% to 8.5%. The sequenced sample was peripheral blood. All receptors derive from a woman aged 70-85 years who had recovered from COVID-19. Both conserved end residues are part of each CDR3. Fields, in order: D gene, V gene, CDR3 length, clone size, J gene, CDR3 DNA, CDR3 protein. The D gene is left open where the match is weak. Where a row states a size, it is once, few, many or the class of an expanded clone; other rows omit it.

.	TRBV4-2	17	.	TRBJ2-2	TGTGCCAGCAGCCAAGATCGCGTTAGGGGCTCCACCGGGGAGCTGTTTTTT	CASSQDRVRGSTGELFF
.	TRBV9	14	.	TRBJ2-3	TGTGCCAGCAGCGTTTCTAGCTCTGCAGATACGCAGTATTTT	CASSVSSSADTQYF
TRBD1	TRBV12-5	16	.	TRBJ2-3	TGTGCTAGTGGTTTCCGGACAGGAAGGTGGACAGATACGCAGTATTTT	CASGFRTGRWTDTQYF
.	TRBV6-6	12	.	TRBJ2-7	TGTGCCAGCAGTTACTCGAGGGTCGAGCAGTACTTC	CASSYSRVEQYF
.	TRBV19	17	medium-sized	TRBJ2-2	TGTGCCGCCACCCACCCCTTAGACAGGTCGAACACCGGGGAGCTGTTTTTT	CAATHPLDRSNTGELFF
TRBD1	TRBV4-1	15	.	TRBJ1-5	TGCGCCAGCAGCCAAGCTGACAGGGCCGGTCAGCCCCAGCATTTT	CASSQADRAGQPQHF
.	TRBV27	13	.	TRBJ2-3	TGTGCCAGGGGGCCGGGACTTAAGGATACGCAGTATTTT	CARGPGLKDTQYF
.	TRBV7-2	11	.	TRBJ2-3	TGTGCCAGCAGCTTCGGGGATACGCAGTATTTT	CASSFGDTQYF
TRBD1	TRBV11-3	13	.	TRBJ1-4	TGTGCCAGCAGCGGGGACAGGGATGAAAAACTGTTTTTT	CASSGDRDEKLFF
.	TRBV19	15	.	TRBJ1-2	TGTGCCAGTAGTATAGGTCAACAGCCCATCTATGGCTACACCTTC	CASSIGQQPIYGYTF
TRBD2	TRBV2	15	.	TRBJ2-3	TGTGCCAGCAGTGACCCACTAGCGGGAGCAGATACGCAGTATTTT	CASSDPLAGADTQYF
TRBD2	TRBV7-2	15	.	TRBJ2-1	TGTGCCAGCAGCCAGGGACTAGCGGGAGGTGATGAGCAGTTCTTC	CASSQGLAGGDEQFF
TRBD1	TRBV18	16	.	TRBJ1-1	TGTGCCAGCTCTCTGCGCTCCCCGGGACAGGGGGGGGAAGCTTTCTTT	CASSLRSPGQGGEAFF
TRBD1	TRBV5-1	16	.	TRBJ1-1	TGCGCCAGCAGCTTGGTGGCAGGGGGCGCAAGGACTGAAGCTTTCTTT	CASSLVAGGARTEAFF
.	TRBV28	16	few	TRBJ1-3	TGTGCCAGCAGTTTAAGGGGGGGAACGTTTGGAAACACCATATATTTT	CASSLRGGTFGNTIYF
TRBD1	TRBV30	14	.	TRBJ2-7	TGTGCCTGGAGTCCCGGGACAGGGTCTTACGAGCAGTACTTC	CAWSPGTGSYEQYF
.	TRBV5-1	14	.	TRBJ2-3	TGCGCCAGCAGCTTTCCCGCGGCGGGGGATACGCAGTATTTT	CASSFPAAGDTQYF
TRBD1	TRBV30	17	.	TRBJ2-7	TGTGCCTGGAGTGTAAGGGAAGGGGGCTCCTTTCTCCACGAGCAGTACTTC	CAWSVREGGSFLHEQYF
TRBD2	TRBV4-2	14	once	TRBJ2-1	TGTGCCAGCAGCCAAACTAGCGGGAGTGTTGAGCAGTTCTTC	CASSQTSGSVEQFF
TRBD1	TRBV6-2/TRBV6-3	15	.	TRBJ2-7	TGTGCCAGCAGTTCAAACCGGGACAGATCCTACGAGCAGTACTTC	CASSSNRDRSYEQYF
.	TRBV4-1	16	.	TRBJ1-6	TGCGCCAGCAGCCAAGGTCGGGTGCAGGGGCACTCACCCCTCCACTTT	CASSQGRVQGHSPLHF
.	TRBV5-8	13	.	TRBJ2-3	TGTGCCAGCAGCCTCCGGAGCACAGATACGCAGTATTTT	CASSLRSTDTQYF
.	TRBV19	12	.	TRBJ2-5	TGTGCCAGTAGTGACAGACAAGAGACCCAGTACTTC	CASSDRQETQYF
TRBD1	TRBV3-1/TRBV3-2	12	few	TRBJ2-1	TGTGCCAGCAGCCTCCGGGACAGCGAGCAGTTCTTC	CASSLRDSEQFF
TRBD2	TRBV5-6	18	.	TRBJ2-3	TGTGCCAGCAGCTCAACCCTGAGGGCGGGAGGGCCCCGGGATACGCAGTATTTT	CASSSTLRAGGPRDTQYF
.	TRBV29-1	10	.	TRBJ2-7	TGCAGCGTCGGGACCTACGAGCAGTACTTC	CSVGTYEQYF
.	TRBV27	13	.	TRBJ1-1	TGTGCCAGCAGTCCCCGGTGGAACACTGAAGCTTTCTTT	CASSPRWNTEAFF
TRBD1	TRBV6-2/TRBV6-3	15	.	TRBJ1-6	TGTGCCAGCAGTTCGGACAGGAGATATAATTCACCCCTCCACTTT	CASSSDRRYNSPLHF
TRBD2	TRBV11-3	13	few	TRBJ2-1	TGTGCCAGCAGCCTAGCGGGAAACTATGAGCAGTTCTTC	CASSLAGNYEQFF
TRBD2	TRBV28	16	.	TRBJ2-1	TGTGCCAGCAACTCCTTTAGCGGGACCTCCTACAATGAGCAGTTCTTC	CASNSFSGTSYNEQFF
TRBD2	TRBV5-4	16	once	TRBJ2-3	TGTGCCAGCAGCCAGGTTAGCGGGAGAACTGGAGATACGCAGTATTTT	CASSQVSGRTGDTQYF
.	TRBV7-9	12	few	TRBJ1-3	TGTGCCAGCAGCTTAAAAGAGAACACCATATATTTT	CASSLKENTIYF
TRBD1	TRBV5-1	15	.	TRBJ2-3	TGCGCCAGCAGCGGACGGACAGGTAGCACAGATACGCAGTATTTT	CASSGRTGSTDTQYF
.	TRBV4-2	16	.	TRBJ2-7	TGTGCCAGCAGCCAAGAATTTCGGCAGGCTGCCTACGAGCAGTACTTC	CASSQEFRQAAYEQYF
.	TRBV29-1	14	.	TRBJ2-1	TGCAGCGTTAGATGGCAGGGCCGGGTCAATGAGCAGTTCTTC	CSVRWQGRVNEQFF
.	TRBV5-1	15	.	TRBJ1-6	TGCGCCAGCAGCTCCGGGTTACAGGATAATTCACCCCTCCACTTT	CASSSGLQDNSPLHF
.	TRBV5-1	14	.	TRBJ2-7	TGCGCCAGCAGCTCAGGGGTCCCTGGGAACGAGCAGTACTTC	CASSSGVPGNEQYF
.	TRBV27	14	.	TRBJ1-3	TGTGCCAGCAGTTCCATTAGCTCTGGAAACACCATATATTTT	CASSSISSGNTIYF
.	TRBV5-4	14	.	TRBJ1-4	TGTGCCAGCAGCCTCCCCGGGGGGGATGAAAAACTGTTTTTT	CASSLPGGDEKLFF
.	TRBV6-5	13	.	TRBJ1-1	TGTGCCAGCAGTTACTCACTCCGAACTGAAGCTTTCTTT	CASSYSLRTEAFF